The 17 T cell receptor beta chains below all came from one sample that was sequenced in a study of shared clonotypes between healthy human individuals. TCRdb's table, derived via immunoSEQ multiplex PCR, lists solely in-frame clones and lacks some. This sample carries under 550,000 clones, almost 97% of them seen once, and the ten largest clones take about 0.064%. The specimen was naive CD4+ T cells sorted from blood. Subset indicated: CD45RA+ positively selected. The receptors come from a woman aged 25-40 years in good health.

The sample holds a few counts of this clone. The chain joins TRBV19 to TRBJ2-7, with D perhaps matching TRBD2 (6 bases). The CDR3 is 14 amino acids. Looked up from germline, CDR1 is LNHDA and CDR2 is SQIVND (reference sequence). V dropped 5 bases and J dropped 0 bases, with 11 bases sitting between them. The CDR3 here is CASSPLALSYEQYF. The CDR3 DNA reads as TGTGCCAGTAGTCCCCTAGCGCTCTCCTACGAGCAGTACTTC.

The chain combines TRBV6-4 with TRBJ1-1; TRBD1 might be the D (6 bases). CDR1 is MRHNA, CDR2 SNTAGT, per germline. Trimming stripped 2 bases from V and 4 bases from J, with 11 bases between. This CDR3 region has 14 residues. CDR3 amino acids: CASSDVGGTTEAFF. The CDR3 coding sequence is TGTGCCAGCAGTGACGTAGGGGGTACCACTGAAGCTTTCTTT.

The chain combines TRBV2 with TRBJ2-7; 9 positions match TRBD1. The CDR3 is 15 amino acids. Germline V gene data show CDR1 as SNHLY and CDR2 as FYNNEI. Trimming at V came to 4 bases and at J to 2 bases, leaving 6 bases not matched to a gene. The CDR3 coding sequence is TGTGCCAGCAGTGGAGGGAGGACAGGGGCCTACGAGCAGTACTTC. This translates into CASSGGRTGAYEQYF.

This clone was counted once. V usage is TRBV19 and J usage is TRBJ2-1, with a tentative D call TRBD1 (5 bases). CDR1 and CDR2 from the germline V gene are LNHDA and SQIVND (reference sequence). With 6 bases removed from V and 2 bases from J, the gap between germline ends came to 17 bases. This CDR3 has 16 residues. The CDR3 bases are TGTGCCAGTAGAGTCGCGCGAGGACACCCCTACAATGAGCAGTTCTTC. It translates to CASRVARGHPYNEQFF.

CDR3 sequence: CASSNLYNEQFF. In DNA form, the CDR3 reads TGTGCCAGCAGTAACCTATACAATGAGCAGTTCTTC. V is TRBV7-9 and J is TRBJ2-1; D remains ambiguous. The CDR3 extends over 12 amino acids. Between the trimmed V and J ends, which lost 6 bases and 4 bases, there was a span of 7 bases. Germline CDR1 SEHNR, CDR2 FQNEAQ (reference sequence).

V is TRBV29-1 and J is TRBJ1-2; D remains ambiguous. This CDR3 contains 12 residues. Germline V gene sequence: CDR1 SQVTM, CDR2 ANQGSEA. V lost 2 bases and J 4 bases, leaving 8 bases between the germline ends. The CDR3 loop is CSVERLSYGYTF. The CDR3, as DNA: TGCAGCGTTGAACGTCTGAGCTATGGCTACACCTTC.

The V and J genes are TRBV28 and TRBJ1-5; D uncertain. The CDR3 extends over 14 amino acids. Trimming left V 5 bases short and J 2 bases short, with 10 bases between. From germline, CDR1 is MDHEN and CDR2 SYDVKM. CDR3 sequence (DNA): TGTGCCAGCAGTGGGCAGTTAGGCAATCAGCCCCAGCATTTT. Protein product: CASSGQLGNQPQHF. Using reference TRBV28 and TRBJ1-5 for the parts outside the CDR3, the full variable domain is DVKVTQSSRYLVKRTGEKVFLECVQDMDHENMFWYRQDPGLGLRLIYFSYDVKMKEKGDIPEGYSVSREKKERFSLILESASTNQTSMYLCASSGQLGNQPQHFGDGTRLSIL.

CDR3 in DNA: TGTGCCAGCAGCGTAGGGACGCAGAATCAGCCCCAGCATTTT. It specifies CASSVGTQNQPQHF. The chain couples TRBV9 to TRBJ1-5; the D is unclear. Germline CDR1 is SGDLS and CDR2 is YYNGEE. Trimming shortened V by 0 bases and J by 4 bases, and 8 bases separated the two germline ends. The CDR3 totals 14 residues.

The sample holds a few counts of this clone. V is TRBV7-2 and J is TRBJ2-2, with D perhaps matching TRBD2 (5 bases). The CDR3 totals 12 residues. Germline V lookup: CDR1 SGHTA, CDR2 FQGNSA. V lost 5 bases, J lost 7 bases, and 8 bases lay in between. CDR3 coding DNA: TGTGCCAGCAGCCCTCGGGGCGGGGAGCTGTTTTTT. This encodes CASSPRGGELFF.

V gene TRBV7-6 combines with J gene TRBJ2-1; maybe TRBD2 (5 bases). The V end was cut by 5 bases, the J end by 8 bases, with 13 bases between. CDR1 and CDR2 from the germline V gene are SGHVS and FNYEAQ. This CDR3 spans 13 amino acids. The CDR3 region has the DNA TGTGCCAGCAGCAATTTGGGAGTTCATGAGCAGTTCTTC. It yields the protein CASSNLGVHEQFF.

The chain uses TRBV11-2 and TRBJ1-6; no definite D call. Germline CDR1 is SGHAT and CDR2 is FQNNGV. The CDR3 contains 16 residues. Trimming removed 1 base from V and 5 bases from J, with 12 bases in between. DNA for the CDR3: TGTGCCAGCAGCTTAGTCGCAGGATGGGATAATTCACCCCTCCACTTT. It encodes CASSLVAGWDNSPLHF.

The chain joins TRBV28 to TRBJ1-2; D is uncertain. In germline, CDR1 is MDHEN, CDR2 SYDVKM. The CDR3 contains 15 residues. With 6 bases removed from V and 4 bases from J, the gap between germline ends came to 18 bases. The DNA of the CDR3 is TGTGCCAGCAGCCCCGAGCCCTCCCCGGGCTATGGCTACACCTTC. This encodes CASSPEPSPGYGYTF.

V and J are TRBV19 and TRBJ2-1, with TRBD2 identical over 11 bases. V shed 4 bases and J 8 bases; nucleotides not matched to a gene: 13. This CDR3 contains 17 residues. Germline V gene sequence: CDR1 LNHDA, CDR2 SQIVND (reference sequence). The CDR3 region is CASSKGVRLAGGDEQFF. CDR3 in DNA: TGTGCCAGTAGTAAGGGGGTGCGGCTAGCGGGAGGTGATGAGCAGTTCTTC.

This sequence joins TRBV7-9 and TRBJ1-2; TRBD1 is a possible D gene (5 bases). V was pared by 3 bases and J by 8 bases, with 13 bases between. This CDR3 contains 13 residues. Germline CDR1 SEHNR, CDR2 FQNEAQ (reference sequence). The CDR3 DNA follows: TGTGCCAGCAGCTTTGGGCAGGGAGAAGGCTACACCTTC. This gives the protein CASSFGQGEGYTF. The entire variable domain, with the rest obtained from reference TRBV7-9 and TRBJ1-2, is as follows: DTGVSQNPRHKITKRGQNVTFRCDPISEHNRLYWYRQTLGQGPEFLTYFQNEAQLEKSRLLSDRFSAERPKGSFSTLEIQRTEQGDSAMYLCASSFGQGEGYTFGSGTRLTVV.

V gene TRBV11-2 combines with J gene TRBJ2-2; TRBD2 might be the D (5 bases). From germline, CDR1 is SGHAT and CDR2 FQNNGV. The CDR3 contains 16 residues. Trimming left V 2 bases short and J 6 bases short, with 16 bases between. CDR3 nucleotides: TGTGCCAGCAGCTTAATTCGGGGTAGAATGGCCGGGGAGCTGTTTTTT. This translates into CASSLIRGRMAGELFF.

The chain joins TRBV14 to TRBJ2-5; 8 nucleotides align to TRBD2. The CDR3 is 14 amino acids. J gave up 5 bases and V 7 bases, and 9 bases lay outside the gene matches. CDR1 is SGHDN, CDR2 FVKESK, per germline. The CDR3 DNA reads TGTGCCAGCAACCGCGGGGGGTTCGTGGAGACCCAGTACTTC. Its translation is CASNRGGFVETQYF.

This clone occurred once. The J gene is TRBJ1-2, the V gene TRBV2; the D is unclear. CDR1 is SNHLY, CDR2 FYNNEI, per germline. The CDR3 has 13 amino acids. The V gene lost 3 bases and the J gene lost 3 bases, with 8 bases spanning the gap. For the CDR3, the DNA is TGTGCCAGCAGTGATCGAGGCGACTATGGCTACACCTTC. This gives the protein CASSDRGDYGYTF.